This TCR beta chain was sequenced for a study of T cell responses to AZD1222 COVID-19 vaccine. Broader study findings: Repertoire samples came only from after the peak T cell response. The breadth and depth of Spike-specific TCRs increased once two AZD1222 doses had been given.

V dropped 7 bases and J dropped 3; count of bases not matched to a gene: 10. The CDR3 runs to 15 residues. Germline V gene lookup returns CDR1 SGHRS and CDR2 YFSETQ. Measured with immunoSEQ multiplex PCR; TCRdb has only the in-frame clones, and not every one. The top ten hold roughly 14% of the sample, which has about 56,000 clones, approximately 88% seen once. In the case of this clone: What it recognizes is unknown.

The receptor was derived from an adult in good health. The chain uses TRBV5-1 and TRBJ1-2, with TRBD1 identical over 9 bases. Here the sequenced sample was peripheral blood, taken on day 0 of AZD1222 vaccination. The CDR3 sequence: CASGLGQGRDYGYTF. The DNA for the CDR3 is TGCGCCAGCGGGTTGGGACAGGGTCGGGACTATGGCTACACCTTC.